This TCR beta chain was captured in a study of read filtering for tumor transcriptome and immune sequencing. The CDR3 is 14 residues long. The ends lost 2 bases at V and 4 bases at J; junction bases unmatched: 4. From germline, CDR1 is SGHAT and CDR2 FQNNGV. Notes on the study in general: IR-seq captured clonotypes deeper and more reliably than RNA-seq.

This clonotype was detected ten times or more. Its matching antigen is unknown. The library was built from roughly 400 ng RNA with molecular barcoded adaptors for alpha/delta and beta/gamma chains. A single record per CDR3 protein comes from TCRdb applying MiXCR to the reads. Counted here are approximately 58,000 distinct CDR3 sequences, approximately 13% occurring once; the ten biggest clones make up approximately 16%. The TCR originated in a donor at least 40 years old with multiple myeloma. The chain employs TRBV11-2 and TRBJ1-2; 7 nucleotides agree with TRBD1. Sequenced material: a population of CD138-negative cells sorted from bone marrow. This chain's CDR3 is CASSLYQGGYGYTF. CDR3 DNA sequence: TGTGCCAGCAGCTTATATCAGGGGGGCTATGGCTACACCTTC.